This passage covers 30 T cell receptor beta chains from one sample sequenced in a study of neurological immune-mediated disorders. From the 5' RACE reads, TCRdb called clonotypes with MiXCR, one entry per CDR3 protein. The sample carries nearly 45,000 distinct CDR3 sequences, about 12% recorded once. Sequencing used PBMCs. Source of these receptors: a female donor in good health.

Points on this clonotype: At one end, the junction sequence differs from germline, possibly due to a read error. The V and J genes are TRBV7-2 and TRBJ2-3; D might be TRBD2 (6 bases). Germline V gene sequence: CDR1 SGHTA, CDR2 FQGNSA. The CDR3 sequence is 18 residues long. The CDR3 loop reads CASSPRKPGTGGSDTQFF. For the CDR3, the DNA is TGTGCCAGCAGCCCGCGAAAACCCGGGACCGGGGGTTCGGATACGCAGTTTTTT.

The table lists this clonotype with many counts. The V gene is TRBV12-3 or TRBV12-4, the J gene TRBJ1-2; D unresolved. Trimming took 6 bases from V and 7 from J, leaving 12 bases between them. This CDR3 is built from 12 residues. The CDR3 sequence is CASSPGWSGYTF. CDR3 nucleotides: TGTGCCAGCAGCCCCGGGTGGAGTGGCTACACCTTC.

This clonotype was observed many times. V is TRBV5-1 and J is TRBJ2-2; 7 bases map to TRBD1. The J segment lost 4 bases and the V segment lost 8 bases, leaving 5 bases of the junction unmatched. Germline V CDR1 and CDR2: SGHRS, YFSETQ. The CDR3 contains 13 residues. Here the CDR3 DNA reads TGCGCCAGTAAGACAGGGCCCACCGGGGAGCTGTTTTTT. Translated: CASKTGPTGELFF. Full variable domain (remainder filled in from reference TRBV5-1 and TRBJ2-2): KAGVTQTPRYLIKTRGQQVTLSCSPISGHRSVSWYQQTPGQGLQFLFEYFSETQRNKGNFPGRFSGRQFSNSRSEMNVSTLELGDSALYLCASKTGPTGELFFGEGSRLTVL.

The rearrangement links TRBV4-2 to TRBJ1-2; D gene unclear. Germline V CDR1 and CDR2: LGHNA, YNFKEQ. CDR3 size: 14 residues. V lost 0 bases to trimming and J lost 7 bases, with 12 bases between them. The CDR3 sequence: CASSQDPREGGYTF. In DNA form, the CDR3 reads TGTGCCAGCAGCCAAGATCCCCGGGAGGGTGGCTACACCTTC.

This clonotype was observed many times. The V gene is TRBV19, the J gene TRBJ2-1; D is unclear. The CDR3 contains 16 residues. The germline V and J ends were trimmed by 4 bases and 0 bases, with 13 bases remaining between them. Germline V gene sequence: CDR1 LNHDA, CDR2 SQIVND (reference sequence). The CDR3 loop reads CASSTQVVSSYNEQFF. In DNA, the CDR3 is TGTGCCAGTAGTACCCAGGTAGTTTCCTCCTACAATGAGCAGTTCTTC.

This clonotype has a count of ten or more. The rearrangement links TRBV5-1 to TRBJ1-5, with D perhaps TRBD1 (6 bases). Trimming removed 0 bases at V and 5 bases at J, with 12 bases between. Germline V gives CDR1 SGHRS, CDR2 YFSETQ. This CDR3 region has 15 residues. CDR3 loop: CASSLAGDGYQPQHF. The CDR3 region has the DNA TGCGCCAGCAGCTTGGCAGGGGACGGGTATCAGCCCCAGCATTTT.

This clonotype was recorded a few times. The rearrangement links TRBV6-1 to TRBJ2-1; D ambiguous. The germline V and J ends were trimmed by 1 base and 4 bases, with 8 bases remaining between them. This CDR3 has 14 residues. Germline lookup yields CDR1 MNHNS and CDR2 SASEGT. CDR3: CASSEVAGYNEQFF. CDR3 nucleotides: TGTGCCAGCAGTGAAGTGGCCGGTTACAATGAGCAGTTCTTC.

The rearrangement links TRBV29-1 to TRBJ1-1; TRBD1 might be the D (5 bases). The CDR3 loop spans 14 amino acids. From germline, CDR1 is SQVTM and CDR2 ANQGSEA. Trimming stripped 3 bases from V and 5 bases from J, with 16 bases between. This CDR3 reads CSVEGRVWGTEAFF. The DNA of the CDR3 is TGCAGCGTTGAGGGCCGGGTGTGGGGGACTGAAGCTTTCTTT.

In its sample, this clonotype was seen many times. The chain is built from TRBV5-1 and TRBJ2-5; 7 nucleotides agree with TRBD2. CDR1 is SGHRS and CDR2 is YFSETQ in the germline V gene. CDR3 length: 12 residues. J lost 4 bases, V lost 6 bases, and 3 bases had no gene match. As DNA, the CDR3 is TGCGCCAGCACCCCGGGGGGAGAGACCCAGTACTTC. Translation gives CASTPGGETQYF. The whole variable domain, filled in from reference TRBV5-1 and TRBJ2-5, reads KAGVTQTPRYLIKTRGQQVTLSCSPISGHRSVSWYQQTPGQGLQFLFEYFSETQRNKGNFPGRFSGRQFSNSRSEMNVSTLELGDSALYLCASTPGGETQYFGPGTRLLVL.

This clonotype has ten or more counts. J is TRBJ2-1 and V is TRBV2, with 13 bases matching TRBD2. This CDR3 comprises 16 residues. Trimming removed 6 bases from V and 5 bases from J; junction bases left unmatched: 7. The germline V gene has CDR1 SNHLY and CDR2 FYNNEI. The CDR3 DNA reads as TGTGCCAGCAGCCCACCAGGACTAGCGGGGGACAATGAGCAGTTCTTC. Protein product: CASSPPGLAGDNEQFF.

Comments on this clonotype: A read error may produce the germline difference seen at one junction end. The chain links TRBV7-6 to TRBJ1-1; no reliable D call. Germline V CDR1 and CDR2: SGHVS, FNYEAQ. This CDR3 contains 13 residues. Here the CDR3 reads CASSSGPNTEVFF. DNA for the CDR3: TGTGCCAGCAGCTCCGGACCCAACACTGAAGTTTTCTTT.

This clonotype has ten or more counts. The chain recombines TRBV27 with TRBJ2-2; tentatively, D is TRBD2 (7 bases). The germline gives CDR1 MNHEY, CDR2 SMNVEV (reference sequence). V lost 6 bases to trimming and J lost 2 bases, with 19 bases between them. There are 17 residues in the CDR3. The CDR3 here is CASRPRSSGGNTGELFF. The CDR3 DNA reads TGTGCCAGCAGGCCCCGTTCGTCGGGGGGCAACACCGGGGAGCTGTTTTTT.

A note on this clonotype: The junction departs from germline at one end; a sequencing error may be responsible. The CDR3 region has the DNA TGCGCCACCAGCCCGGTGGCGGCTGCCTATGGCTACACCTTC. Translation gives CATSPVAAAYGYTF. V and J are TRBV5-1 and TRBJ1-2; D not resolved. CDR1 and CDR2 (germline): SGHRS, YFSETQ. The CDR3 length is 14 residues.

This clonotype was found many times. The CDR3 region is CASSLDPPGTGELFF. The DNA for the CDR3 is TGCGCCAGCAGCTTGGATCCCCCCGGAACCGGGGAGCTGTTTTTT. The V gene is TRBV5-1, the J gene TRBJ2-2; D remains unclear. Trimming pared 0 bases from V and 5 bases from J, leaving 11 bases between. The germline V gene has CDR1 SGHRS and CDR2 YFSETQ. This CDR3 comprises 15 residues.

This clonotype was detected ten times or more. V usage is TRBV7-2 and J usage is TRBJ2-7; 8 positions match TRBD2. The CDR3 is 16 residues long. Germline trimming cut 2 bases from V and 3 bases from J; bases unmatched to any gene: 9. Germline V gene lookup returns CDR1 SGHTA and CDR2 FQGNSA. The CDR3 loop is CASSLSGASGLYEQYF. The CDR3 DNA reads TGTGCCAGCAGCTTAAGCGGAGCTAGCGGGCTCTACGAGCAGTACTTC.

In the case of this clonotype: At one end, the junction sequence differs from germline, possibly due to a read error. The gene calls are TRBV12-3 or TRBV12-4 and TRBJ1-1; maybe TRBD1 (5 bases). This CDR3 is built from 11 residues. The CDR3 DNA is TGCCAGCAGCCTCGGGGGGGAGAAGCTTTCTTT. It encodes CQQPRGGEAFF.

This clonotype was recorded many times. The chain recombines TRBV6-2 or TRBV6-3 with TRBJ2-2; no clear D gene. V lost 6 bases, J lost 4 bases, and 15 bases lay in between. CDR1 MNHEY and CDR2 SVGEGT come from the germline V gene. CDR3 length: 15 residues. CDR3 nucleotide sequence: TGTGCCAGCAGCTCCCTTAACCCTAGCACCGGGGAGCTGTTTTTT. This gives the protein CASSSLNPSTGELFF.

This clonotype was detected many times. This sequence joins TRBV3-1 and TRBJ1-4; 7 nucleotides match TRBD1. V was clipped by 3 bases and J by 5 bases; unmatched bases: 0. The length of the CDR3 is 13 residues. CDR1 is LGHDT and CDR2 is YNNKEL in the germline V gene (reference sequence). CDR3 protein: CASSQGQNEKLFF. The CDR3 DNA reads TGTGCCAGCAGCCAGGGACAGAATGAAAAACTGTTTTTT. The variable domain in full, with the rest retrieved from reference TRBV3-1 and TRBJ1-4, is DTAVSQTPKYLVTQMGNDKSIKCEQNLGHDTMYWYKQDSKKFLKIMFSYNNKELIINETVPNRFSPKSPDKAHLNLHINSLELGDSAVYFCASSQGQNEKLFFGSGTQLSVL.

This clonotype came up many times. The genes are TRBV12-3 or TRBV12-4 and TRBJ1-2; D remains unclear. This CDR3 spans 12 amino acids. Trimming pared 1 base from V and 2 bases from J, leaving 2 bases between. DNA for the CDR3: TGTGCCAGCAGTTTAGGCAACTATGGCTACACCTTC. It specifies CASSLGNYGYTF.

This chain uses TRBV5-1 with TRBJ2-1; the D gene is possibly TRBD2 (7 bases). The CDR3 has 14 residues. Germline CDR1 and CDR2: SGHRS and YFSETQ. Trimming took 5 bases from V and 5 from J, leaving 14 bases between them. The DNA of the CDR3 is TGCGCCAGCAGACAGGGAGGGGGGAACAATGAGCAGTTCTTC. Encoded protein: CASRQGGGNNEQFF.

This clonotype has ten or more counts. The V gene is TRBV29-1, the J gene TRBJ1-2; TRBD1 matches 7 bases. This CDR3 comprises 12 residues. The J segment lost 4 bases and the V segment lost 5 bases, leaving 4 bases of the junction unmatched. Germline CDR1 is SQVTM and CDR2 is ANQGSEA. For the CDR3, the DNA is TGCAGCGTTCAGGGGGATTTCTATGGCTACACCTTC. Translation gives CSVQGDFYGYTF.

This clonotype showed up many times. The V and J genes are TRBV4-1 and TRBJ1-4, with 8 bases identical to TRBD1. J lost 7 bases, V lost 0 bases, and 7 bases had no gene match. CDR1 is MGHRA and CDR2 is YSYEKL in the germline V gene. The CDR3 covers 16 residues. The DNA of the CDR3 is TGCGCCAGCAGCCAAGATAGCGACAGGGGTGCTGAAAAACTGTTTTTT. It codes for CASSQDSDRGAEKLFF.

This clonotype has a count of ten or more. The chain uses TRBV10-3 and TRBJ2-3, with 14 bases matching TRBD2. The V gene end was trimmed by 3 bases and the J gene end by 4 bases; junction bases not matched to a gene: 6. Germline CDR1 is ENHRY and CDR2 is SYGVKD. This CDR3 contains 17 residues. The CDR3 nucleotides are TGTGCCATCAGTGATAAGGGACTAGCGGGAGTCGCAGATACGCAGTATTTT. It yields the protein CAISDKGLAGVADTQYF.

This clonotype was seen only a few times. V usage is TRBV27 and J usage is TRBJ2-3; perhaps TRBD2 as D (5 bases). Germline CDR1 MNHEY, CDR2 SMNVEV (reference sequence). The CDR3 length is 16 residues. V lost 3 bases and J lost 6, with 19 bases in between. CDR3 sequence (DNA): TGTGCCAGCAGTTTGGGGTTTGGGCGGCCGGGGGATACGCAGTATTTT. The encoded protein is CASSLGFGRPGDTQYF.

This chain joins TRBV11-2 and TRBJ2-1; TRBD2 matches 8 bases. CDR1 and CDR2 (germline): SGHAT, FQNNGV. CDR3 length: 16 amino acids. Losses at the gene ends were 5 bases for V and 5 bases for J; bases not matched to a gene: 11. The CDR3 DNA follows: TGTGCCAGCAGCCCCCTGCCGGGCGGGGGGAACAATGAGCAGTTCTTC. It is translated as CASSPLPGGGNNEQFF.

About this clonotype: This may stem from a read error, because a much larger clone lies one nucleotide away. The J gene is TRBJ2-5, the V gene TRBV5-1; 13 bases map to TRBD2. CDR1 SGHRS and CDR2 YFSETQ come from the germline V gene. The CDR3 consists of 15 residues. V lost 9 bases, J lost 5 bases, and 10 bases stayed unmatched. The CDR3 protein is CAITTTSGGAETQYF. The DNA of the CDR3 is TGCGCCATCACCACCACTAGCGGGGGGGCGGAGACCCAGTACTTC.

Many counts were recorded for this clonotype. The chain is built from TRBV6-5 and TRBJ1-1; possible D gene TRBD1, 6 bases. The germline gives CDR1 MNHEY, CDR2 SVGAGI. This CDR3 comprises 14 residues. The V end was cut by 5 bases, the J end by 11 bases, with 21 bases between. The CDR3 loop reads CASSQSTGSWVAFF. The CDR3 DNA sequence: TGTGCCAGCAGTCAGTCCACAGGGTCGTGGGTGGCTTTCTTT.

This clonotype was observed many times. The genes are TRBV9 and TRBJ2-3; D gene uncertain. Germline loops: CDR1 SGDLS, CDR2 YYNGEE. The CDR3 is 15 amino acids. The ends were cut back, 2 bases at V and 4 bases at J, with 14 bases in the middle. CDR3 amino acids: CASSVSSSSADTQYF. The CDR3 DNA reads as TGTGCCAGCAGCGTCTCGAGCTCCTCCGCAGATACGCAGTATTTT.

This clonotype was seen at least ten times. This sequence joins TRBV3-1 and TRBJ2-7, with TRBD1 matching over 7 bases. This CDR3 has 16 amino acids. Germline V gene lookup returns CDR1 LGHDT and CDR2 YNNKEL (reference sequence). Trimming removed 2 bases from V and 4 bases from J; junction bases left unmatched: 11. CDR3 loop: CASSQSSGTVSYEQYF. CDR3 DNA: TGTGCCAGCAGCCAATCGTCCGGGACAGTCTCGTACGAGCAGTACTTC.

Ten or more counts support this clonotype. CDR3 coding DNA: TGTGCCAGCAGGCTTAGCGCGAAAGGACTCGAGCAGTACTTC. It yields the protein CASRLSAKGLEQYF. The rearrangement joins TRBV6-6 to TRBJ2-7; a possible D gene is TRBD2 (5 bases). This CDR3 has 14 amino acids. Germline V CDR1 and CDR2: MNHNY, SVGAGI (reference sequence). With 6 bases removed from V and 6 bases from J, the gap between germline ends came to 18 bases.